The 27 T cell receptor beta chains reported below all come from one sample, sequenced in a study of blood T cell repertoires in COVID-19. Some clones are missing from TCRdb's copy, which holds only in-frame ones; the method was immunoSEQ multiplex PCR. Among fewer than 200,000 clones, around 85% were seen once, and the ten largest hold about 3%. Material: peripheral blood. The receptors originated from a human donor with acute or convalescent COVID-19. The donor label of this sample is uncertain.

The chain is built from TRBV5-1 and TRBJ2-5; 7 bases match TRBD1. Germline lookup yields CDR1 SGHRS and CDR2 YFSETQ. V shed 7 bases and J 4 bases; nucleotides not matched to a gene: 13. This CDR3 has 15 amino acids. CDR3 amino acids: CASRSTRGPRETQYF. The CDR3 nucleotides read TGCGCCAGCCGAAGCACGAGGGGGCCTCGAGAGACCCAGTACTTC.

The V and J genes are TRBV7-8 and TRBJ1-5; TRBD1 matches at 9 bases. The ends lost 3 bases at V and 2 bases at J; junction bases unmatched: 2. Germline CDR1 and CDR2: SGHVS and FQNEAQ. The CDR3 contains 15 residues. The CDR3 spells CASSFRDRGNQPQHF. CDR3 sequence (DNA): TGTGCCAGCAGCTTCCGGGACAGGGGCAATCAGCCCCAGCATTTT.

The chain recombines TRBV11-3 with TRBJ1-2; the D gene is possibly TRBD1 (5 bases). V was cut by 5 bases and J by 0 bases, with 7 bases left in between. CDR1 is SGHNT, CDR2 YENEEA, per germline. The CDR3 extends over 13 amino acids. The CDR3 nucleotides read TGTGCCAGCAGCCAACAGGCTAACTATGGCTACACCTTC. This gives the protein CASSQQANYGYTF.

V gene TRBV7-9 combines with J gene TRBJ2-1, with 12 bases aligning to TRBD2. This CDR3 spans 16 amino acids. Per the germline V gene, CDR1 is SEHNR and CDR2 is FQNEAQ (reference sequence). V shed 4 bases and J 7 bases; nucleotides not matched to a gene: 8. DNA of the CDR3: TGTGCCAGCAGCTCGGGAACTAGCGGGGGGAGGAATGAGCAGTTCTTC. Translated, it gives CASSSGTSGGRNEQFF.

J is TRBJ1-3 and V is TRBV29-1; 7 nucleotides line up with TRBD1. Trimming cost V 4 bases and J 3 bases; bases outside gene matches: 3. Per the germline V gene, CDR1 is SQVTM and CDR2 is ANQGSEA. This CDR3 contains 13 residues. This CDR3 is CSVGDRSGNTIYF. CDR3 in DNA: TGCAGCGTTGGGGACAGAAGTGGAAACACCATATATTTT. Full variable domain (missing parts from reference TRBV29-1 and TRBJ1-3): SAVISQKPSRDICQRGTSLTIQCQVDSQVTMMFWYRQQPGQSLTLIATANQGSEATYESGFVIDKFPISRPNLTFSTLTVSNMSPEDSSIYLCSVGDRSGNTIYFGEGSWLTVV.

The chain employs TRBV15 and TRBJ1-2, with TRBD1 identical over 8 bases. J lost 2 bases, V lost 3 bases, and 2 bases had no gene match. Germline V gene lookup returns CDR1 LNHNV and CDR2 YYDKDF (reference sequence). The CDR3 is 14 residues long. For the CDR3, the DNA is TGTGCCACCAGCAGGGGACAGGTGAACTATGGCTACACCTTC. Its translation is CATSRGQVNYGYTF.

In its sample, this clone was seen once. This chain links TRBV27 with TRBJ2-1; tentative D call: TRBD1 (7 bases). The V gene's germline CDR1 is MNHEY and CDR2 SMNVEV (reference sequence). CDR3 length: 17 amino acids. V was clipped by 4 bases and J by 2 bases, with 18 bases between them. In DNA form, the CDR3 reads TGTGCCAGCAGTTCCAACAGGGGAGGCCTGGCCTACAATGAGCAGTTCTTC. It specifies CASSSNRGGLAYNEQFF.

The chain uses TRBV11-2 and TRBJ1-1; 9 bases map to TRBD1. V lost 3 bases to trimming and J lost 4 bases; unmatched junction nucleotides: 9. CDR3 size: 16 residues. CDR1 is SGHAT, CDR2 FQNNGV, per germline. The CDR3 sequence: CASSFPLGQGTTEAFF. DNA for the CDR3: TGTGCCAGCAGCTTTCCCCTTGGACAGGGGACCACTGAAGCTTTCTTT.

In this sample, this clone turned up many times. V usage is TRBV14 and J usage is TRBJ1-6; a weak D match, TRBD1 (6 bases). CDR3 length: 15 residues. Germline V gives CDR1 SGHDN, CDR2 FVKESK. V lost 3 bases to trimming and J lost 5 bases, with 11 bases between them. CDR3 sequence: CASSQIQGNNSPLHF. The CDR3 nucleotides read TGTGCCAGCAGCCAGATACAGGGAAATAATTCACCCCTCCACTTT. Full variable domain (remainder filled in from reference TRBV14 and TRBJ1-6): EAGVTQFPSHSVIEKGQTVTLRCDPISGHDNLYWYRRVMGKEIKFLLHFVKESKQDESGMPNNRFLAERTGGTYSTLKVQPAELEDSGVYFCASSQIQGNNSPLHFGNGTRLTVT.

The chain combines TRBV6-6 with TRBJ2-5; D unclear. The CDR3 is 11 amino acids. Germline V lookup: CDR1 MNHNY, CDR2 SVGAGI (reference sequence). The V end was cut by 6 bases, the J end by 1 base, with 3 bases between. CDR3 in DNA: TGTGCCAGCAGACTCCAAGAGACCCAGTACTTC. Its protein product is CASRLQETQYF.

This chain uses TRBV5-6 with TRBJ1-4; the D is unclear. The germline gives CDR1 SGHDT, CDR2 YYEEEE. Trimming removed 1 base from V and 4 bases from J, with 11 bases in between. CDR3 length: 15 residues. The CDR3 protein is CASSLHGGLNEKLFF. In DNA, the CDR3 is TGTGCCAGCAGCTTGCACGGAGGGCTTAATGAAAAACTGTTTTTT.

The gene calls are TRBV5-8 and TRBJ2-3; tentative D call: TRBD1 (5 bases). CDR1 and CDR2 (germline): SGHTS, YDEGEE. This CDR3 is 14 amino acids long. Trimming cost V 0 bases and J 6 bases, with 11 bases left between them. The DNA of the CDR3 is TGTGCCAGCAGCTTGGCACAGGTCGGGGATACGCAGTATTTT. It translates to CASSLAQVGDTQYF.

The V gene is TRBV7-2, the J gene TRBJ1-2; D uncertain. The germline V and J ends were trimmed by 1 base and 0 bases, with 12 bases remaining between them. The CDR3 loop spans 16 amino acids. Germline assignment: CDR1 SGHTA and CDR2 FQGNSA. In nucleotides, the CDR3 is TGTGCCAGCAGCTTAGTCCCACCGCCTACTAACTATGGCTACACCTTC. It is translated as CASSLVPPPTNYGYTF.

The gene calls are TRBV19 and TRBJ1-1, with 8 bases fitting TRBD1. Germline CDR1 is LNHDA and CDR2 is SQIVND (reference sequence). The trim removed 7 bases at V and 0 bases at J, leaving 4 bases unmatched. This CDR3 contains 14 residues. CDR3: CASMLTGVNTEAFF. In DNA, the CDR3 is TGTGCCAGTATGTTGACAGGGGTGAACACTGAAGCTTTCTTT.

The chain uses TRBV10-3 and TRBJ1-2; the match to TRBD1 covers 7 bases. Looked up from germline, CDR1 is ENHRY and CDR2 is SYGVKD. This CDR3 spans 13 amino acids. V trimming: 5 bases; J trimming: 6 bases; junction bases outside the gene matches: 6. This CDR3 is CAISPGQLHGYTF. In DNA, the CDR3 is TGTGCCATCAGTCCGGGACAGCTACATGGCTACACCTTC.

The CDR3 nucleotides read TGTGCCATCAGTGAGTCGATGCGAGGTAGTGGCTACACCTTC. It is translated as CAISESMRGSGYTF. The chain carries TRBV10-3 and TRBJ1-2, with D hard to call. The CDR3 consists of 14 residues. CDR1 is ENHRY, CDR2 SYGVKD, per germline. Trimming stripped 0 bases from V and 7 bases from J, with 12 bases between.

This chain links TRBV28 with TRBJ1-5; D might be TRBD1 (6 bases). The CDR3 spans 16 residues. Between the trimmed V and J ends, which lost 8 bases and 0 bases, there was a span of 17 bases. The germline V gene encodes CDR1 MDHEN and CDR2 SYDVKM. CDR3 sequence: CASLRRGGNSNQPQHF. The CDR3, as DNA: TGTGCCAGCCTCCGGAGGGGGGGTAATAGCAATCAGCCCCAGCATTTT.

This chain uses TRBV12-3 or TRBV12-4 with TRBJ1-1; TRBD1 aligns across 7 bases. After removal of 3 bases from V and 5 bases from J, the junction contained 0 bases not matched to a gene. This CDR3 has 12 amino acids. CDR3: CASSLGQTEAFF. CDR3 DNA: TGTGCCAGCAGTTTGGGACAGACTGAAGCTTTCTTT.

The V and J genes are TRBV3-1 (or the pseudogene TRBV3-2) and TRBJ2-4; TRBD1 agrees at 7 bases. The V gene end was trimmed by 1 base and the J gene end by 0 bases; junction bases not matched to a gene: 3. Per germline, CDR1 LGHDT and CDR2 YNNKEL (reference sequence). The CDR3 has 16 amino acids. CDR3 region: CASSQGRTGAKNIQYF. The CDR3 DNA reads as TGTGCCAGCAGCCAAGGTCGGACAGGAGCCAAAAACATTCAGTACTTC.

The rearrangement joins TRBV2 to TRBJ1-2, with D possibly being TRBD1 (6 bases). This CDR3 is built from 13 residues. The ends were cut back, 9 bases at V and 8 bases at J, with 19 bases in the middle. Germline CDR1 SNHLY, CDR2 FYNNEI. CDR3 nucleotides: TGTGCCAGAACCGACATGGGGGGGGCCGGCTACACCTTC. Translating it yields CARTDMGGAGYTF.

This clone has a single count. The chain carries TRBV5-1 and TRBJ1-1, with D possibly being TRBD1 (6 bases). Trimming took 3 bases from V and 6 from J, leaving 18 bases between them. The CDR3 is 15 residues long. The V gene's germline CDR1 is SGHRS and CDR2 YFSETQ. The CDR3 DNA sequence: TGCGCCAGCAGCTCTTCGACAGGCTTGGGGTCTGAAGCTTTCTTT. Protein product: CASSSSTGLGSEAFF.

The CDR3 region is CASSLMGTASSYEQYF. Here the CDR3 DNA reads TGCGCCAGCAGCTTGATGGGCACCGCGAGCTCCTACGAGCAGTACTTC. The chain has TRBV5-1 and TRBJ2-7; D gene unclear. CDR1 and CDR2 (germline): SGHRS, YFSETQ. V was clipped by 1 base and J by 0 bases, with 14 bases between them. This CDR3 contains 16 residues.

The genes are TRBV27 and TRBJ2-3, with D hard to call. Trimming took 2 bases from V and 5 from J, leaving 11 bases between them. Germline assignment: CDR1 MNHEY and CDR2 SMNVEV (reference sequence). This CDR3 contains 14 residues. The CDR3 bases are TGTGCCAGCAGTTTAATCCCATTCGGAGATACGCAGTATTTT. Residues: CASSLIPFGDTQYF.

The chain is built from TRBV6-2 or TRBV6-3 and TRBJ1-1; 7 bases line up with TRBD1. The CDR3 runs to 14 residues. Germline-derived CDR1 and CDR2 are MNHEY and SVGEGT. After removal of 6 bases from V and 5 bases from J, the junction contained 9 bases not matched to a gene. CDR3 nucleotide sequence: TGTGCCAGCAGCCGACAGGGTAGTCAGACTGAAGCTTTCTTT. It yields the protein CASSRQGSQTEAFF.

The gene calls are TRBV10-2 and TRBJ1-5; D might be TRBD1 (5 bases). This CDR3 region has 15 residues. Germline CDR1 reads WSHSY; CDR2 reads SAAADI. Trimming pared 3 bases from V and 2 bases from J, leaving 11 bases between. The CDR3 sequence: CASSEGESGNQPQHF. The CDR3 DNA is TGCGCCAGCAGTGAAGGGGAATCCGGCAATCAGCCCCAGCATTTT.

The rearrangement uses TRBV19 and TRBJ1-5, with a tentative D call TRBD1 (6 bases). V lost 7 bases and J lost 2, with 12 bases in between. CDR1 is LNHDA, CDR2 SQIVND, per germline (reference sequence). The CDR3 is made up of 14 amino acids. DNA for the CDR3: TGTGCCAGTACCGATACAGGGCGCAATCAGCCCCAGCATTTT. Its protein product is CASTDTGRNQPQHF.

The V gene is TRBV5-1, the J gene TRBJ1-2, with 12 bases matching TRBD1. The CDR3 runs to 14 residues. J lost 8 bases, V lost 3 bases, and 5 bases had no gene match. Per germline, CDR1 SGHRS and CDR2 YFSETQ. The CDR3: CASSSGTGGEGYTF. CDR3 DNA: TGCGCCAGCAGCTCCGGGACAGGGGGCGAAGGCTACACCTTC.